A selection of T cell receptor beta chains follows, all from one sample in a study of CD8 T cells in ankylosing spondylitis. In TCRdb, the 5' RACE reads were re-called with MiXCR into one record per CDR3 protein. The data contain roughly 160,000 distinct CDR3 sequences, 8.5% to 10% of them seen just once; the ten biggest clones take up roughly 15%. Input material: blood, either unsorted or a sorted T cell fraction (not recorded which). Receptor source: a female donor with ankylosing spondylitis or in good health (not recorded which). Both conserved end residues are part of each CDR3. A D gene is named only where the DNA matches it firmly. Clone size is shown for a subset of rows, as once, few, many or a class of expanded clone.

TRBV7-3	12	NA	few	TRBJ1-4	CASSDPGEKLFF	TGTGCCAGCAGCGATCCGGGTGAAAAACTGTTTTTT
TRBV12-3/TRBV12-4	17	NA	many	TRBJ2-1	CASSPFMAGSSYNEQFF	TGTGCCAGCAGTCCCTTTATGGCGGGAAGCTCCTACAATGAGCAGTTCTTC
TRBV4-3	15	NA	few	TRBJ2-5	CASSQDRALQETQYF	TGCGCCAGCAGCCAAGATCGGGCATTACAAGAGACCCAGTACTTC
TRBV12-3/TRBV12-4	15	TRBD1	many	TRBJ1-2	CASSNRQGPYYGYTF	TGTGCCAGCAGTAATCGACAGGGCCCATACTATGGCTACACCTTC
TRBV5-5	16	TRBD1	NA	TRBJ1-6	CASRVRQGEVSLPLHF	TGTGCCAGCAGGGTCCGACAGGGGGAAGTCTCACTACCCCTCCACTTT
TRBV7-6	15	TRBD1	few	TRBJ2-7	CASSPEDRGPYEQYF	TGTGCCAGCAGCCCCGAGGACAGGGGACCCTACGAGCAGTACTTC
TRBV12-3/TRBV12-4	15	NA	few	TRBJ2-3	CASSLVGGSTDTQYF	TGTGCCAGCAGTTTAGTGGGAGGAAGCACAGATACGCAGTATTTT
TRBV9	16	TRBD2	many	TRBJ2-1	CASSVPPSGGYNEQFF	TGTGCCAGCAGCGTCCCTCCCAGCGGGGGGTACAATGAGCAGTTCTTC
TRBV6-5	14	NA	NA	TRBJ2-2	CASSYSTPTGELFF	TGTGCCAGCAGTTACTCGACCCCGACCGGGGAGCTGTTTTTT
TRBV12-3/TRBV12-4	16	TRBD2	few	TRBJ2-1	CASHHASGLADNEQFF	TGTGCCAGCCATCACGCTTCAGGGCTAGCGGACAATGAGCAGTTCTTC
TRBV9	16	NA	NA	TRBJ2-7	CASSARNSAVSYEQYF	TGTGCCAGCAGCGCTAGAAACAGCGCGGTTTCCTACGAGCAGTACTTC
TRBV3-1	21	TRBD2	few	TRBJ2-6	CASSDMLPGGLETIGANVLTF	TGTGCCAGCAGCGATATGTTACCGGGAGGGCTAGAGACGATTGGGGCCAACGTCCTGACTTTC
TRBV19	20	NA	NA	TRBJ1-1	CASSIVTVGRGDFPNTEAFF	TGTGCCAGTAGTATCGTAACGGTAGGGAGGGGGGACTTCCCGAACACTGAAGCTTTCTTT
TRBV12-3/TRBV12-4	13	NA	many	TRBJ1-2	CASTVSGYNGYTF	TGTGCCAGCACTGTTTCAGGATATAATGGCTACACCTTC
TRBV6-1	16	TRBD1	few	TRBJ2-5	CASSPSGTGGLETQYF	TGTGCCAGCAGCCCCTCCGGGACAGGGGGATTGGAGACCCAGTACTTC
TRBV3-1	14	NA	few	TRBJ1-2	CASSQGGSVYGYTF	TGTGCCAGCAGCCAAGGGGGGTCTGTCTATGGCTACACCTTC
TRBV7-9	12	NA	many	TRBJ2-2	CASTANTGELFF	TGTGCCAGCACCGCAAACACCGGGGAGCTGTTTTTT